This T cell receptor (beta chain) derives from a study of vaccination effects on CD4 cells after COVID-19. ViraFEST used viral peptide pools to expand antigen-specific CD4+ T cells before sequencing. Culture proceeded for more than 8 days, and CD4+ T cells were then isolated. PCR confirmed that the person was infected with SARS-CoV-2 between March and December 2020. With respect to this clone: Its cognate antigen is unknown.

Data came from immunoSEQ multiplex PCR; TCRdb stores just in-frame clones and leaves some out. The sample contains under 20,000 clones, 74% of which appear only once. Sequencing was performed on CD4+ T cells from PBMCs cultured with SARS-CoV-2 spike peptides, taken before COVID-19 vaccination. The TCR sequence derives from a human donor who had a prior SARS-CoV-2 infection.

CDR3 in amino acids: CATSLDRAFTDTQYF. In DNA, the CDR3 is TGTGCCACCAGCTTGGACCGGGCGTTTACAGATACGCAGTATTTT. This chain uses TRBV15 with TRBJ2-3; D is uncertain. Germline V lookup: CDR1 LNHNV, CDR2 YYDKDF (reference sequence). V lost 5 bases to trimming and J lost 3 bases, with 15 bases between them. The CDR3 covers 15 residues.